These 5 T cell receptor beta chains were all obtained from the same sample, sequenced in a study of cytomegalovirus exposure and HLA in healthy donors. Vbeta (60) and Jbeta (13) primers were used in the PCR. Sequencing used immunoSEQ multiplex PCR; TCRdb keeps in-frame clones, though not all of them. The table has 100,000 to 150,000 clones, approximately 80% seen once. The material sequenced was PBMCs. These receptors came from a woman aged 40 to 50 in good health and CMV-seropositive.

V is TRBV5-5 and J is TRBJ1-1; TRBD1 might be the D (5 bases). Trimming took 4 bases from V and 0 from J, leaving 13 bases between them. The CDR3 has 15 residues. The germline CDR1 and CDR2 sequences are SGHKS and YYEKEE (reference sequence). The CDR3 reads CASSALGGVNTEAFF. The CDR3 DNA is TGTGCCAGCAGCGCCCTTGGGGGGGTGAACACTGAAGCTTTCTTT.

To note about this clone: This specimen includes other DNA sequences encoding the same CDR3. Here the CDR3 DNA reads TGTGCCAGCAGTCCTTTGGACAGGAACACTGAAGCTTTCTTT. As protein: CASSPLDRNTEAFF. This chain uses TRBV27 with TRBJ1-1; TRBD1 is a possible D gene (6 bases). The ends were cut back, 5 bases at V and 1 base at J, with 11 bases in the middle. The CDR3 totals 14 residues. CDR1 is MNHEY, CDR2 SMNVEV, per germline (reference sequence).

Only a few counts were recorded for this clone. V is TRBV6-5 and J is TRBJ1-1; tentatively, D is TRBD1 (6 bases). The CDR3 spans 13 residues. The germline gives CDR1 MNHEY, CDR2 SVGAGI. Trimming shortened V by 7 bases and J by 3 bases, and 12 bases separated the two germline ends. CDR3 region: CASIQGGDTEAFF. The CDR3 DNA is TGTGCCAGCATACAGGGTGGGGACACTGAAGCTTTCTTT.

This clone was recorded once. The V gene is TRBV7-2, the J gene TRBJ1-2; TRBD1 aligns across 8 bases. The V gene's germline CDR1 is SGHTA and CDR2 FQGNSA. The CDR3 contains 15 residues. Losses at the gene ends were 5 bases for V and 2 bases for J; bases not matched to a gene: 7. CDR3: CASSPMDRVNYGYTF. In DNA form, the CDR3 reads TGTGCCAGCAGCCCAATGGACAGGGTGAACTATGGCTACACCTTC.

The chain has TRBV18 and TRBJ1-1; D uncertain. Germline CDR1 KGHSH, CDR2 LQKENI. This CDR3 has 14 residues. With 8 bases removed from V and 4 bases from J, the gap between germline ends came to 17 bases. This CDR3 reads CASSRNSPSTEAFF. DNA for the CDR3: TGTGCCAGCAGTAGGAACAGCCCGAGCACTGAAGCTTTCTTT.